This entry lists 8 T cell receptor beta chains sequenced from one sample in a study of blood T cells in healthy people across ages. The second PCR ran roughly 6 to 11 cycles with a sample-barcoded 5' primer and J-beta primers. TCRdb analysed the 5' RACE reads with MiXCR anew, one entry per CDR3 protein. The table shows about 1.1 million distinct CDR3 sequences, with roughly two fifths occurring only once. The sample comprised blood. These TCRs come from a man younger than 30 in good health.

V and J are TRBV7-2 and TRBJ1-2; 7 positions match TRBD1. Germline lookup yields CDR1 SGHTA and CDR2 FQGNSA. This CDR3 comprises 14 residues. Losses at the gene ends were 3 bases for V and 7 bases for J; bases not matched to a gene: 8. This CDR3 is CASSFVQGVRGYTF. As DNA, the CDR3 is TGTGCCAGCAGCTTTGTCCAGGGGGTGCGTGGCTACACCTTC.

This chain joins TRBV6-1 and TRBJ1-1; possibly TRBD1 for D (5 bases). The CDR3 totals 13 residues. V was cut by 4 bases and J by 1 base, with 7 bases left in between. CDR1 is MNHNS, CDR2 SASEGT, per germline. The CDR3: CASSGDWNTEAFF. The DNA for the CDR3 is TGTGCCAGCAGTGGGGACTGGAACACTGAAGCTTTCTTT.

This clonotype was detected a few times. The chain employs TRBV20-1 and TRBJ1-2; 11 positions match TRBD1. The CDR3 length is 14 residues. CDR1 DFQATT and CDR2 SNEGSKA come from the germline V gene (reference sequence). V shed 4 bases, J shed 6 bases, and the junction held 7 bases outside the gene matches. CDR3 amino acids: CSATLRDRGDGYTF. Written as DNA, the CDR3 is TGCAGTGCTACCCTACGGGACAGGGGGGATGGCTACACCTTC.

This clonotype was detected only a few times. J is TRBJ1-2 and V is TRBV19; D not certain. Germline V lookup: CDR1 LNHDA, CDR2 SQIVND (reference sequence). V shed 5 bases and J shed 0 bases, with 13 bases lying between them. The CDR3 is 15 amino acids. The CDR3 spells CASSPGRESNYGYTF. The CDR3 DNA reads as TGTGCCAGTAGTCCCGGCCGGGAATCTAACTATGGCTACACCTTC.

The rearrangement joins TRBV7-9 to TRBJ2-1; D is unresolved. CDR1 and CDR2 (germline): SEHNR, FQNEAQ (reference sequence). The V gene lost 1 base and the J gene lost 6 bases, with 7 bases spanning the gap. The CDR3 length is 13 residues. In nucleotides, the CDR3 is TGTGCCAGCAGCTTAGGGATTCCCAATGAGCAGTTCTTC. Encoded protein: CASSLGIPNEQFF.

V usage is TRBV27 and J usage is TRBJ1-1; possible D gene TRBD1, 6 bases. CDR1 is MNHEY and CDR2 is SMNVEV in the germline V gene (reference sequence). V was shortened by 4 bases and J by 0 bases, with 9 bases between the two germline ends. The CDR3 contains 14 residues. CDR3 nucleotide sequence: TGTGCCAGCAGTTCTAGGGGGGTGAACACTGAAGCTTTCTTT. It encodes CASSSRGVNTEAFF.

The chain has TRBV6-2 or TRBV6-3 and TRBJ1-1, with unresolved D. CDR3 length: 16 residues. The V and J ends lost 5 bases and 1 base respectively, with 17 bases between them. Germline V gives CDR1 MNHEY, CDR2 SVGEGT. CDR3 DNA: TGTGCCAGCAGTCTCCGGAGGGCAGGTTCGAACACTGAAGCTTTCTTT. This codes for CASSLRRAGSNTEAFF.

This clonotype was found a few times. The genes are TRBV5-1 and TRBJ2-1; 8 nucleotides agree with TRBD1. CDR3 length equals 15 residues. CDR1 is SGHRS, CDR2 YFSETQ, per germline. The junction had 6 bases not matched to a gene; V was cut back by 0 bases and J by 7 bases. CDR3 sequence: CASSLATGVGNEQFF. CDR3 in DNA: TGCGCCAGCAGCTTGGCGACAGGGGTTGGGAATGAGCAGTTCTTC.